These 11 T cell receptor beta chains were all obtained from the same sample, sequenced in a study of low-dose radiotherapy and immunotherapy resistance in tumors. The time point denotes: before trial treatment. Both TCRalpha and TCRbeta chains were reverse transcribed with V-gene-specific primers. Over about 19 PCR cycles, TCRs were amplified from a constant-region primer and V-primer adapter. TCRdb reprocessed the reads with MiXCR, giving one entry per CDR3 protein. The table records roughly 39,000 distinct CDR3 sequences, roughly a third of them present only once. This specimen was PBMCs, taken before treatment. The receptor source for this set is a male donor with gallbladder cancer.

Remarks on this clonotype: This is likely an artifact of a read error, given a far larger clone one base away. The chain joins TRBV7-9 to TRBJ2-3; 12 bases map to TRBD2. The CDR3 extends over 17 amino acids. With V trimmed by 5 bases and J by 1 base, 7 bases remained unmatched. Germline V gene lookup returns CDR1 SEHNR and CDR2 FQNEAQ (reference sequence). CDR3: CASSPVLAGGRTDTQYF. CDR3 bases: TGTGCCAGCAGCCCAGTACTAGCGGGGGGCCGCACAGATACGCAGTATTTT.

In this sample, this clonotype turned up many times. The CDR3 DNA follows: TGTGCCAGTAGCCCGACAGGGGTTGGCGAGCAGTACTTC. Translated, it gives CASSPTGVGEQYF. V and J are TRBV19 and TRBJ2-7; 8 bases align to TRBD1. The CDR3 is 13 amino acids. V was clipped by 6 bases and J by 6 bases; unmatched bases: 7. Germline CDR1 reads LNHDA; CDR2 reads SQIVND (reference sequence). The variable domain in full, with the rest retrieved from reference TRBV19 and TRBJ2-7, is DGGITQSPKYLFRKEGQNVTLSCEQNLNHDAMYWYRQDPGQGLRLIYYSQIVNDFQKGDIAEGYSVSREKKESFPLTVTSAQKNPTAFYLCASSPTGVGEQYFGPGTRLTVT.

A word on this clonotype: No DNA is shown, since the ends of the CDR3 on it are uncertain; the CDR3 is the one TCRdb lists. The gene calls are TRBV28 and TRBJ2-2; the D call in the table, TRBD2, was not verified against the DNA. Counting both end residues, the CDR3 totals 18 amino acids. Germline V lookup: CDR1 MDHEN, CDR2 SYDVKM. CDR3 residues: CASSFLLAGGDTGELFFF.

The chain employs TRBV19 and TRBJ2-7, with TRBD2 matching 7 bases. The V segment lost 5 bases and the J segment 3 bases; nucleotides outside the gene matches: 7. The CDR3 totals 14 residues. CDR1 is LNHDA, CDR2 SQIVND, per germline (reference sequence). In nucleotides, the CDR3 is TGTGCCAGTAGTCCCCACAGGACTAGCTACGAGCAGTACTTC. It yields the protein CASSPHRTSYEQYF.

The CDR3 here is CASSWGRNEQFF. CDR3 nucleotides: TGTGCCAGCAGCTGGGGTCGGAATGAGCAGTTCTTC. This chain connects TRBV5-6 to TRBJ2-1; no reliable D call. V gave up 3 bases and J gave up 7 bases, with 8 bases separating them. Germline V gene data show CDR1 as SGHDT and CDR2 as YYEEEE. This CDR3 comprises 12 residues.

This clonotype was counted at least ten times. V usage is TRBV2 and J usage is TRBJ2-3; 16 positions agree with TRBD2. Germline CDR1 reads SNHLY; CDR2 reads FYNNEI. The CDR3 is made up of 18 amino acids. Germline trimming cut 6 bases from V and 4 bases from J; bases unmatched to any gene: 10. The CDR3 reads CASSAGGLAGGPSDTQYF. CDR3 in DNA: TGTGCCAGCAGCGCCGGGGGACTAGCGGGAGGGCCCTCAGATACGCAGTATTTT.

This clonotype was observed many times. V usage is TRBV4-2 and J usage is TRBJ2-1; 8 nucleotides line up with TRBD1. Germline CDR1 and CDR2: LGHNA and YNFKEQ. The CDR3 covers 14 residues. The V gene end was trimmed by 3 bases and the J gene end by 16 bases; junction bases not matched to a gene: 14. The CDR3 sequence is CASSQKQGEPGEFF. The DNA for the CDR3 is TGTGCCAGCAGCCAGAAACAGGGGGAACCTGGTGAATTCTTC.

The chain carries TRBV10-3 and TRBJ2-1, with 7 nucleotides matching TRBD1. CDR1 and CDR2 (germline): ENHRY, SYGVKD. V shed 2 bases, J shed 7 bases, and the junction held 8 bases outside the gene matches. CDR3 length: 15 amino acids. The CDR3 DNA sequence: TGTGCCATCAGTGAGCGACAGGGTTTAGGAAATGAGCAGTTCTTC. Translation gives CAISERQGLGNEQFF.

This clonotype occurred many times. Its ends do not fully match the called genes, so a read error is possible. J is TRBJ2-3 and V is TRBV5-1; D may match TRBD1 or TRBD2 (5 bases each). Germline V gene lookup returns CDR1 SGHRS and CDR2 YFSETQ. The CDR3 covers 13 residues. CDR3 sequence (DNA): TGTGCCAGCAGCTTCGGGGCCACAGATACGCAGTATTTT. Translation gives CASSFGATDTQYF.

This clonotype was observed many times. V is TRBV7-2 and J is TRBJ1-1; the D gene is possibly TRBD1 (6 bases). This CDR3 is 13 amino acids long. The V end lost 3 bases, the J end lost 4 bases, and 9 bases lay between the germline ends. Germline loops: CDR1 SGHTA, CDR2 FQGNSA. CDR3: CASSFGRGTEAFF. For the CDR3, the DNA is TGTGCCAGCAGCTTTGGCAGGGGCACTGAAGCTTTCTTT. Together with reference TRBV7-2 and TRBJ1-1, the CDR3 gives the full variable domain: GAGVSQSPSNKVTEKGKDVELRCDPISGHTALYWYRQSLGQGLEFLIYFQGNSAPDKSGLPSDRFSAERTGGSVSTLTIQRTQQEDSAVYLCASSFGRGTEAFFGQGTRLTVV.

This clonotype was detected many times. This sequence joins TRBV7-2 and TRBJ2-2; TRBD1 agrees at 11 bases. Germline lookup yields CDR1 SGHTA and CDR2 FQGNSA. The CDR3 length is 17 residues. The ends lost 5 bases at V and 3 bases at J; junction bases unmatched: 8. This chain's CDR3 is CASSRDRGFGDTGELFF. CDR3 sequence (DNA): TGTGCCAGCAGCCGGGACAGGGGGTTCGGAGACACCGGGGAGCTGTTTTTT.